This T cell receptor (beta chain) is from a study of T cell responses to AZD1222 COVID-19 vaccine. Second-dose recipients at about 4 or about 12 weeks were treated as one pooled group. V gave up 8 bases and J gave up 1 base; unmatched junction bases: 7. Per the germline V gene, CDR1 is LNHDA and CDR2 is SQIVND (reference sequence). This CDR3 comprises 14 residues. Notes on this clone: Its antigen is not identified.

Assay used: immunoSEQ multiplex PCR; TCRdb lists only in-frame clones, some missing. The table includes around 150,000 clones, roughly 90% detected once. Points from the study as a whole: Only a handful of individuals given AZD1222 were seropositive at baseline. Clonal diversity was possibly underestimated; the donors were predominantly white British and more often female.

This TCR was sampled from an adult who received the AZD1222 COVID-19 vaccine. Source: peripheral blood, taken 28 days after the second AZD1222 dose. The chain couples TRBV19 to TRBJ1-2; 7 positions match TRBD1. In DNA, the CDR3 is TGTGCCAGTGAAGAGACAGGGAATAACTATGGCTACACCTTC. Translated, it gives CASEETGNNYGYTF. Drawing the rest from reference TRBV19 and TRBJ1-2, the complete variable domain is DGGITQSPKYLFRKEGQNVTLSCEQNLNHDAMYWYRQDPGQGLRLIYYSQIVNDFQKGDIAEGYSVSREKKESFPLTVTSAQKNPTAFYLCASEETGNNYGYTFGSGTRLTVV.